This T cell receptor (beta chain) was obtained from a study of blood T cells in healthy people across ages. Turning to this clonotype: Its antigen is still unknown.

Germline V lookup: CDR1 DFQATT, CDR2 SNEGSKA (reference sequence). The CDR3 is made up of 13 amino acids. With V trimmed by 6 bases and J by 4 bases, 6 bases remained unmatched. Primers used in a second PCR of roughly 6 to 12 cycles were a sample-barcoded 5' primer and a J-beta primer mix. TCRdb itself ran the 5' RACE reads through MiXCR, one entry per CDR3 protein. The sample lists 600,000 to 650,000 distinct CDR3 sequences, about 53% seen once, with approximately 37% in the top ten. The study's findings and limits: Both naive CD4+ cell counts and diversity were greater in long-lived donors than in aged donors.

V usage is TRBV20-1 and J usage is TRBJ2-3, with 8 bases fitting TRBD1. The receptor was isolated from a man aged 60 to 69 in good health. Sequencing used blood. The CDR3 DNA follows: TGCAGTGCGCCGAAACAGGGGGCAGATACGCAGTATTTT. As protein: CSAPKQGADTQYF.